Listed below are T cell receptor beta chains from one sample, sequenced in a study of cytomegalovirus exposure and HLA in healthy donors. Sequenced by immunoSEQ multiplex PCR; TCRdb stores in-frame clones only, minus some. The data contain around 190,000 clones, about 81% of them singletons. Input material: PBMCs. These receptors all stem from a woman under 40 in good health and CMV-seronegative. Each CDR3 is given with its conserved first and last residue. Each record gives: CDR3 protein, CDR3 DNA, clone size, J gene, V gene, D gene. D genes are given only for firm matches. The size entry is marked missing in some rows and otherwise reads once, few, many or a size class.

CDR3: CASSPDWGRNQPQHF
DNA: TGTGCCAGCAGCCCAGACTGGGGGCGGAATCAGCCCCAGCATTTT
size: .
J: TRBJ1-5
V: TRBV11-2
D: .

CDR3: CAITKTLSNYGYTF
DNA: TGTGCCATCACTAAGACACTTTCTAACTATGGCTACACCTTC
size: .
J: TRBJ1-2
V: TRBV10-3
D: .

CDR3: CASSPGELNSPLHF
DNA: TGTGCCAGCAGTCCCGGGGAGTTGAATTCACCCCTCCACTTT
size: .
J: TRBJ1-6
V: TRBV6-6
D: .

CDR3: CASSPSPYNEQFF
DNA: TGCGCCAGCAGCCCTTCCCCCTACAATGAGCAGTTCTTC
size: .
J: TRBJ2-1
V: TRBV5-1
D: .

CDR3: CASSERTSGRHLDEQFF
DNA: TGTGCCAGCAGTGAAAGGACTAGCGGGAGGCACCTGGATGAGCAGTTCTTC
size: .
J: TRBJ2-1
V: TRBV6-1
D: TRBD2

CDR3: CAWGRGATEAFF
DNA: TGTGCCTGGGGCAGGGGGGCTACTGAAGCTTTCTTT
size: .
J: TRBJ1-1
V: TRBV30
D: TRBD1

CDR3: CASSPRPTDTQYF
DNA: TGTGCCAGCAGCCCCCGTCCCACAGATACGCAGTATTTT
size: .
J: TRBJ2-3
V: TRBV11-1
D: .

CDR3: CATSRGDRRDTEAFF
DNA: TGTGCCACCAGCAGAGGGGACAGGAGGGACACTGAAGCTTTCTTT
size: .
J: TRBJ1-1
V: TRBV15
D: TRBD1

CDR3: CASSLDRGSRQPQHF
DNA: TGTGCCAGCTCACTGGACAGGGGGAGCAGGCAGCCCCAGCATTTT
size: once
J: TRBJ1-5
V: TRBV18
D: TRBD1

CDR3: CASSTSTGVEKLFF
DNA: TGTGCCAGTAGTACCTCTACAGGGGTCGAAAAACTGTTTTTT
size: .
J: TRBJ1-4
V: TRBV19
D: TRBD1

CDR3: CASRAQGAAGYTF
DNA: TGTGCCAGCAGGGCACAGGGGGCGGCTGGCTACACCTTC
size: .
J: TRBJ1-2
V: TRBV2
D: TRBD1

CDR3: CASSLVLAEQYF
DNA: TGTGCCAGCAGCTTAGTGCTAGCGGAGCAGTACTTC
size: few
J: TRBJ2-7
V: TRBV7-2
D: .

CDR3: CASSLGQGNQPQHF
DNA: TGTGCCAGCAGCTTAGGTCAGGGAAATCAGCCCCAGCATTTT
size: few
J: TRBJ1-5
V: TRBV7-6
D: .

CDR3: CASSATPTRLGEKLFF
DNA: TGTGCCAGCAGCGCAACCCCTACTAGGCTCGGGGAAAAACTGTTTTTT
size: .
J: TRBJ1-4
V: TRBV9
D: .

CDR3: CARDREGTEAFF
DNA: TGTGCACGCGACAGGGAAGGGACTGAAGCTTTCTTT
size: .
J: TRBJ1-1
V: TRBV30
D: TRBD1

CDR3: CASSERGGGPQHF
DNA: TGTGCCAGCAGTGAAAGGGGGGGTGGGCCCCAGCATTTT
size: .
J: TRBJ1-5
V: TRBV2
D: .

CDR3: CASREWEGPDTQYF
DNA: TGTGCCAGCAGGGAGTGGGAGGGCCCGGATACGCAGTATTTT
size: once
J: TRBJ2-3
V: TRBV2
D: TRBD2

CDR3: CASSEGAVGDTGELFF
DNA: TGTGCCAGCAGTGAGGGGGCAGTAGGGGACACCGGGGAGCTGTTTTTT
size: .
J: TRBJ2-2
V: TRBV7-8
D: TRBD1

CDR3: CASRIPGRDTEAFF
DNA: TGTGCCAGTAGGATCCCGGGAAGGGACACTGAAGCTTTCTTT
size: once
J: TRBJ1-1
V: TRBV19
D: .

CDR3: CASSLERGVYNEQFF
DNA: TGTGCCAGCAGCTTAGAGCGGGGGGTCTACAATGAGCAGTTCTTC
size: .
J: TRBJ2-1
V: TRBV11-2
D: TRBD2

CDR3: CASSFGQQYGYTF
DNA: TGTGCTAGCAGCTTCGGACAGCAGTATGGCTACACCTTC
size: .
J: TRBJ1-2
V: TRBV7-9
D: .

CDR3: CASSLTLAGGQETQYF
DNA: TGCGCCAGCAGCTTGACTCTAGCGGGGGGGCAAGAGACCCAGTACTTC
size: .
J: TRBJ2-5
V: TRBV5-1
D: TRBD2

CDR3: CASSYSSQGQYTF
DNA: TGTGCCAGCAGTTACTCGTCGCAGGGTCAGTACACCTTC
size: .
J: TRBJ1-2
V: TRBV6-5
D: .

CDR3: CASSQGGGVTDTQYF
DNA: TGCGCCAGCAGCCAAGGGGGCGGGGTCACAGATACGCAGTATTTT
size: .
J: TRBJ2-3
V: TRBV4-1
D: .

CDR3: CASSDPLVGQGARTNEKLFF
DNA: TGTGCCAGCAGTGATCCGTTGGTGGGGCAGGGGGCGCGGACTAATGAAAAACTGTTTTTT
size: .
J: TRBJ1-4
V: TRBV2
D: TRBD1

CDR3: CASSPPSGRIHEQYF
DNA: TGCGCCAGCAGCCCCCCTAGCGGGAGGATCCACGAGCAGTACTTC
size: few
J: TRBJ2-7
V: TRBV4-1
D: TRBD2

CDR3: CASSLDGTGGYEQYF
DNA: TGTGCCAGCAGCTTAGACGGGACAGGGGGCTACGAGCAGTACTTC
size: few
J: TRBJ2-7
V: TRBV7-2
D: TRBD1

CDR3: CAISGQGPGGYTF
DNA: TGTGCCATCAGTGGACAGGGACCCGGTGGCTACACCTTC
size: .
J: TRBJ1-2
V: TRBV10-3
D: TRBD1

CDR3: CASFSLAKNIQYF
DNA: TGTGCCAGCTTCTCGTTGGCCAAAAACATTCAGTACTTC
size: .
J: TRBJ2-4
V: TRBV6-1
D: .

CDR3: CASSASDRTYGYTF
DNA: TGTGCCAGCAGCGCCAGCGACAGAACCTATGGCTACACCTTC
size: .
J: TRBJ1-2
V: TRBV6-1
D: .

CDR3: CASSTEETQYF
DNA: TGTGCCAGCAGCACTGAAGAGACCCAGTACTTC
size: .
J: TRBJ2-5
V: TRBV5-4
D: .

CDR3: CASSVFEAQYF
DNA: TGTGCCAGCAGTGTCTTCGAGGCGCAGTATTTT
size: .
J: TRBJ2-3
V: TRBV25-1
D: .

CDR3: CASSFKAGGGGWDEQYF
DNA: TGTGCCAGCAGCTTTAAAGCGGGAGGTGGCGGGTGGGACGAGCAGTACTTC
size: .
J: TRBJ2-7
V: TRBV7-8
D: TRBD2

CDR3: CASSFGQGHQPQHF
DNA: TGTGCCAGCAGCTTTGGACAGGGTCATCAGCCCCAGCATTTT
size: .
J: TRBJ1-5
V: TRBV7-9
D: TRBD1

CDR3: CASSPGTGLYEQYF
DNA: TGTGCCAGCAGCCCAGGGACAGGTCTGTACGAGCAGTACTTC
size: .
J: TRBJ2-7
V: TRBV7-6
D: TRBD1

CDR3: CARSSRVWTEAFF
DNA: TGTGCCAGAAGCTCGAGGGTTTGGACTGAAGCTTTCTTT
size: .
J: TRBJ1-1
V: TRBV5-3
D: .

CDR3: CASRTSGGEETQYF
DNA: TGTGCCAGCAGGACTAGCGGAGGAGAAGAGACCCAGTACTTC
size: .
J: TRBJ2-5
V: TRBV13
D: TRBD2

CDR3: CASSLVGQGIYGYTF
DNA: TGTGCCAGCAGCTTAGTCGGTCAGGGTATCTATGGCTACACCTTC
size: few
J: TRBJ1-2
V: TRBV7-8
D: .

CDR3: CAWSPGTGLSTDTQYF
DNA: TGTGCCTGGAGTCCGGGGACAGGGCTCAGCACAGATACGCAGTATTTT
size: .
J: TRBJ2-3
V: TRBV30
D: TRBD1

CDR3: CASSVESRSYGYTF
DNA: TGTGCCAGCAGCGTAGAATCCAGGTCCTATGGCTACACCTTC
size: .
J: TRBJ1-2
V: TRBV9
D: .